This is a list of T cell receptor beta chains from one sample in a study of T cell responses to AZD1222 COVID-19 vaccine. Libraries were prepared by immunoSEQ multiplex PCR; TCRdb keeps only in-frame clonotypes and omits some of them. There are around 110,000 clones in the sample; around nine tenths occur only once, and around 1.4% lies in the top ten. The input for sequencing was peripheral blood, taken 28 days after the second AZD1222 dose. These TCRs come from an adult who received the AZD1222 COVID-19 vaccine. Each CDR3 is given with its conserved first and last residue. Fields, in order: J gene, clone size, D gene, V gene, CDR3 DNA, CDR3 protein. D genes are given only for firm matches. The size entry is marked missing in some rows and otherwise reads once, few, many or a size class.

>TRBJ2-7|-|TRBD1|TRBV27
TGTGCCAGCGGACAGGGGTCCTCCTCCTACGAGCAGTACTTC
CASGQGSSSYEQYF
>TRBJ1-5|-|TRBD1|TRBV6-1
TGTGCCAGCAGTGAAATGCCAGGGGGCTTGGGTCAGCCCCAGCATTTT
CASSEMPGGLGQPQHF
>TRBJ1-1|-|-|TRBV10-3
TGTGCCATCAGTGAAGGGGTCGGGACTGAAGCTTTCTTT
CAISEGVGTEAFF
>TRBJ1-5|-|-|TRBV28
TGTGCCAGCAGGTACCTAGGGGACAATCAGCCCCAGCATTTT
CASRYLGDNQPQHF
>TRBJ1-2|-|-|TRBV18
TGTGCCAGCTCACCAAACCGGGACAACCTCTATGGCTACACCTTC
CASSPNRDNLYGYTF
>TRBJ1-4|-|-|TRBV28
TGTGCCAGCAGTCCTGACCGTAGTGAACTGTTTTTT
CASSPDRSELFF
>TRBJ2-6|-|-|TRBV9
TGTGCCAGCAGCGTAGCTTCCAGGTCTGGGGCCAACGTCCTGACTTTC
CASSVASRSGANVLTF
>TRBJ1-2|-|-|TRBV9
TGTGCCAGCAGCACGGCCCCGGACATCGCAACACGTGTCTATGGCTACACCTTC
CASSTAPDIATRVYGYTF
>TRBJ2-1|-|TRBD2|TRBV5-4
TGTGCCAGCAGCTTGGGCGGGAGCTCCTACAATGAGCAGTTCTTC
CASSLGGSSYNEQFF
>TRBJ2-5|-|-|TRBV5-1
TGCGCCAGCAGCTTGGAATCCACCCAAGAGACCCAGTACTTC
CASSLESTQETQYF
>TRBJ1-2|-|-|TRBV28
TGTGCCAGCACCCTACCGGCAGGGTCGTCGATTAGCTACACCTTC
CASTLPAGSSISYTF
>TRBJ2-7|-|TRBD1|TRBV5-4
TGTGCCAGCTCTTCGGGACAGGGTGACGAGCAGTACTTC
CASSSGQGDEQYF
>TRBJ2-2|-|-|TRBV7-3
TGTGCCAGCAGCTTAAGGGGCGCGGGCACCGGGGAGCTGTTTTTT
CASSLRGAGTGELFF
>TRBJ1-3|-|-|TRBV30
TGTGCCTGGATTGCGGGGGTATCGGGAAACACCATATATTTT
CAWIAGVSGNTIYF
>TRBJ2-1|-|TRBD2|TRBV5-6
TGTGCCAGCAGCTTATCCCCTGGCGGGGGTTTCTCCTACAATGAGCAGTTCTTC
CASSLSPGGGFSYNEQFF
>TRBJ2-7|-|TRBD1|TRBV28
TGTGCCAGCAGTTTAGCGGGGGACAGGGGCTACGAGCAGTACTTC
CASSLAGDRGYEQYF
>TRBJ1-1|-|-|TRBV6-6
TGTGCCAGCAGTTTTCAACCGGGGACCACTGAAGCTTTCTTT
CASSFQPGTTEAFF
>TRBJ2-1|once|-|TRBV7-9
TGTGCCAGCAGCTTATGGGCGGACAATGAGCAGTTCTTC
CASSLWADNEQFF
>TRBJ2-5|few|TRBD2|TRBV5-1
TGCGCCAGCAGCTTGGCGATCACTCTAGCGGCGGCGGAGACCCAGTACTTC
CASSLAITLAAAETQYF
>TRBJ1-2|-|-|TRBV7-9
TGTGCCAGCAGCTTACGCACAGACTATGGCTACACCTTC
CASSLRTDYGYTF
>TRBJ2-3|-|TRBD1|TRBV18
TGTGCCAGCTCACCCACGGAACTTGGACAGGGTGCAGATACGCAGTATTTT
CASSPTELGQGADTQYF
>TRBJ1-5|-|-|TRBV5-5
TGTGCCAGCAGCTGGAGTACCTATAGCAATCAGCCCCAGCATTTT
CASSWSTYSNQPQHF